This T cell receptor (beta chain) was captured by sequencing in a study of OX40 agonist ivuxolimab in advanced cancers. Trimming pared 1 base from V and 4 bases from J, leaving 7 bases between. Germline V gene sequence: CDR1 SGHVS, CDR2 FNYEAQ. This CDR3 has 13 residues. This table comes from immunoSEQ multiplex PCR, and its TCRdb copy is limited to in-frame clones, with some not included. The table has tens of thousands of clones, 80% to 90% seen once. The sample was CD4+ or CD8+ T cells sorted from blood, taken in a trial of the OX40 agonist ivuxolimab. This chain joins TRBV7-6 and TRBJ2-5, with a weak D call TRBD2 (6 bases). This receptor was identified in an adult with an advanced solid tumor such as melanoma, head and neck, liver or kidney cancer. CDR3 amino acids: CASSLGRGETQYF. In DNA form, the CDR3 reads TGTGCCAGCAGCTTAGGGCGGGGAGAGACCCAGTACTTC.